This TCR beta chain derives from a study of beta chain features in type 1 diabetes. Whole-study results and caveats: Among patients with Type 1 diabetes, TCRB CDR3s were moderately but significantly shorter in every one of the four CD4+ subsets.

Looked up from germline, CDR1 is MNHEY and CDR2 is SMNVEV (reference sequence). The junction had 9 bases not matched to a gene; V was cut back by 2 bases and J by 9 bases. This CDR3 region has 17 residues. The study reverse transcribed the entire isolated RNA, so it sequenced expressed TCRB transcripts. The assay was immunoSEQ multiplex PCR, and TCRdb's table has in-frame clones only and misses some. The data hold around 150,000 clones, with 7.5% to 9.5% observed a single time. Turning to this clone: What it recognizes is unknown.

Sequencing used central memory CD4+ T cells from blood. V is TRBV27 and J is TRBJ2-1; 14 nucleotides line up with TRBD2. The receptor comes from a young woman with type 1 diabetes. CDR3 loop: CASSLIGLAGGRGEQFF. The CDR3 DNA follows: TGTGCCAGCAGTTTAATAGGACTAGCGGGAGGTCGGGGTGAGCAGTTCTTC.